The present T cell receptor beta chain was sequenced within a study of technical replicates of blood from a few donors. For this clone: Other DNA sequences in the sample encode the same CDR3.

TCRdb keeps only in-frame clones here, not all; method: immunoSEQ multiplex PCR. The table lists about 83,000 clones, around 96% of them singletons. Trimming cost V 3 bases and J 1 base; bases outside gene matches: 2. The CDR3 runs to 15 residues. Germline CDR1 and CDR2: LNHDA and SQIVND (reference sequence). The receptor was derived from a human donor in good health. The sequencing sample was made of T cells isolated from PBMCs. The chain recombines TRBV19 with TRBJ2-7; TRBD2 agrees at 11 bases. The CDR3 loop is CASSIGTSGSYEQYF. Here the CDR3 DNA reads TGTGCCAGTAGTATTGGGACTAGCGGTTCCTACGAGCAGTACTTC.